The clone carrying this T cell receptor (beta chain) was seen repeatedly, ten times or more. The sample originates from a study of regulatory T cells in long-lasting Graves disease. Time point here: newly diagnosed GD, antithyroid drugs for less than 3 months. The authors made the TCR library using RNA they extracted from PBMCs. EDTA tubes collected roughly 10 milliliters of peripheral blood. The authors built TCR beta libraries using iRepertoire HTBI primers and Arm-PCR of CDR3 regions. A single record per CDR3 protein comes from TCRdb applying MiXCR to the multiplex PCR reads. The table has approximately 470,000 distinct CDR3 sequences, around 16% seen once. The V and J ends lost 3 bases and 4 bases, in that order; junction bases with no gene match: 3. CDR1 is SEHNR, CDR2 FQNEAQ, per germline (reference sequence). This CDR3 contains 14 residues. The sample also formed part of further work on T cells in Graves' hyperthyroidism and ophthalmopathy. That paper notes: On the basis of clinical symptoms, serum thyroxine and TRAb, thyroid ultrasound and orbital computed tomography, diagnoses were made. Clonotypes that were expanded in thyroid above 0.001 mostly appeared in blood too.

The rearrangement uses TRBV7-9 and TRBJ2-5, with 9 bases fitting TRBD1. The receptor comes from a man aged 40-49 years with Graves disease. Sample: peripheral blood mononuclear cells (PBMCs), taken at new diagnosis, from a patient treated with antithyroid drugs. CDR3 DNA: TGTGCCAGCAGCTTGGCGGGACAGGGAGAGACCCAGTACTTC. This encodes CASSLAGQGETQYF.